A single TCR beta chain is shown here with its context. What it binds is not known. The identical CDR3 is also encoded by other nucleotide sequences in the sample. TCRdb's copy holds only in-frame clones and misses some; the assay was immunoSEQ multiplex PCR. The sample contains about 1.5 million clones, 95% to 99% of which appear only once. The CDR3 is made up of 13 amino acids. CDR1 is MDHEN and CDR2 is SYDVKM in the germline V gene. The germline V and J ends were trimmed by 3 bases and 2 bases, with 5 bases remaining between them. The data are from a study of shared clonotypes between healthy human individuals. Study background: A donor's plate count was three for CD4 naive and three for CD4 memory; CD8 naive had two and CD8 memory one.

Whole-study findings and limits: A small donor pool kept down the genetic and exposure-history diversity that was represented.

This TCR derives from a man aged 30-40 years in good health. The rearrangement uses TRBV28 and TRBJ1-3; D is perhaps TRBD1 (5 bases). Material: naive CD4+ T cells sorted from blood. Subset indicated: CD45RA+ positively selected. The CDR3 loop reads CASSLTAGNTIYF. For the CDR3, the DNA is TGTGCCAGCAGTTTGACAGCTGGAAACACCATATATTTT.